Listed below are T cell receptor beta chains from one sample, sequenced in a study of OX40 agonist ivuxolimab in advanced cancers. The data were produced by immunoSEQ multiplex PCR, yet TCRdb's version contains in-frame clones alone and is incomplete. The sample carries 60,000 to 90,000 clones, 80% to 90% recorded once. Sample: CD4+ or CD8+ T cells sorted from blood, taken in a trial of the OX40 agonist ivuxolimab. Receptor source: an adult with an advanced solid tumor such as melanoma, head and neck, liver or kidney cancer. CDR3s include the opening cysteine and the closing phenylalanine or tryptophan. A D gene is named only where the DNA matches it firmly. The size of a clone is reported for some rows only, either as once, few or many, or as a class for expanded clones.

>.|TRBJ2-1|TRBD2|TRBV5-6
TGTGCCAGCAGCTTGGCGGGACTAGCAAGGCATGAGCAGTTCTTC
CASSLAGLARHEQFF
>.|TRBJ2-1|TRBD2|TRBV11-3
TGTGCCAGCAGCTTAACTAGCGGGAGTAATGAGCAGTTCTTC
CASSLTSGSNEQFF
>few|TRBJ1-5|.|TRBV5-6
TGTGCCAGCAGCTTAGGAGGTCGGTATAGCAATCAGCCCCAGCATTTT
CASSLGGRYSNQPQHF
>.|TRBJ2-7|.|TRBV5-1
TGCGCCAGCAGCTTGACAGAGACCTACGAGCAGTACTTC
CASSLTETYEQYF
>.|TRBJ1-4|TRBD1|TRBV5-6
TGTGCCAGCAGCCGACGGGACAGGGGTAACGAAAAACTGTTTTTT
CASSRRDRGNEKLFF
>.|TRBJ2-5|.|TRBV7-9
TGTGCCAGCAGCTTAGGTGGGGGGCTTCGAGAGACCCAGTACTTC
CASSLGGGLRETQYF
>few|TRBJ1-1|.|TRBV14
TGTGCCAGCAGCCAAGATCAAAGGTACACTGAAGCTTTCTTT
CASSQDQRYTEAFF
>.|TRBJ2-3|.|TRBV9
TGTGCCAGCAGCGTAGGGGGCAGCCCGTTCACAGATACGCAGTATTTT
CASSVGGSPFTDTQYF
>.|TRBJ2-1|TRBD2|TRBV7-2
TGTGCCAGCAGCTTAGAAGGGACTAGCGGGAGGTTTTACAATGAGCAGTTCTTC
CASSLEGTSGRFYNEQFF
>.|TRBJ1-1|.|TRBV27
TGTGCCAGCAGTTTATCTCCGCATATGAACACTGAAGCTTTCTTT
CASSLSPHMNTEAFF
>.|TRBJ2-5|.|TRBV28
TGTGCCAGCAGTTTATACGGGGACCCTCAAGAGACCCAGTACTTC
CASSLYGDPQETQYF
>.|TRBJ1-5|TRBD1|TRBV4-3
TGCGCCAGCAGCCAAGACGACAGGGGAACTCAGCCCCAGCATTTT
CASSQDDRGTQPQHF
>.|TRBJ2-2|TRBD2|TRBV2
TGTGCCAGCAGCCTAGCGGGAGGGGGCACCGGGGAGCTGTTTTTT
CASSLAGGGTGELFF
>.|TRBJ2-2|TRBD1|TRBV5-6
TGTGCCAGCAGCTTGGTCTTCAGGGGGTTGGCCGGGGAGCTGTTTTTT
CASSLVFRGLAGELFF
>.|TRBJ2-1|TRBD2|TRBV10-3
TGTGCCATCAGTGTCGGGAGGGTTGACTGGGATGAGCAGTTCTTC
CAISVGRVDWDEQFF
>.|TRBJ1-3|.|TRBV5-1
TGCGCCAGCAGCTTGGAAGTTACTGGAAACACCATATATTTT
CASSLEVTGNTIYF
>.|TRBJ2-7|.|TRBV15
TGTGCCACCAGCAGAGATGGACCCTCCCGGAAGTACTTC
CATSRDGPSRKYF
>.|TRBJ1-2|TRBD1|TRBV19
TGTGCCAGTAACCAGGGGGGCTACTATGGCTACACCTTC
CASNQGGYYGYTF